This passage covers 21 T cell receptor beta chains from one sample sequenced in a study of cytomegalovirus exposure and HLA in healthy donors (dated by TCRdb to the late 2010s). The method was the immunoSEQ multiplex PCR assay. For the multiplex PCR, a mixture combining 60 forward primers for TCR Vbeta segments and 13 reverse primers for TCR Jbeta segments was used. TCRdb took this table from immuneACCESS and kept in-frame rearrangements with V and J called. Such tables lack part of the clones; where checked against another copy, unresolved V genes explain under half of the gap, and the rest is unexplained. The table for this sample lists around 100,000 clones; approximately 78% of them were counted only once. Over 20% of the sample lies in the top ten. Sequenced input: PBMCs. The receptors here all came from a man aged 30-40 years in good health and CMV-seropositive.

This sequence joins TRBV6-5 and TRBJ2-7, with 8 bases aligning to TRBD1. The CDR3 consists of 15 residues. J was trimmed by 3 bases and V by 8 bases; bases with no gene match: 12. Germline assignment: CDR1 MNHEY and CDR2 SVGAGI. In nucleotides, the CDR3 is TGTGCCAGCTCAAATGCGGCAGGGGGCTTCTACGAGCAGTACTTC. Amino acids: CASSNAAGGFYEQYF.

CDR3: CSVGRQGRMNTEAFF. The CDR3 nucleotides are TGCAGCGTAGGCCGACAGGGAAGAATGAACACTGAAGCTTTCTTT. V gene TRBV29-1 combines with J gene TRBJ1-1; TRBD1 agrees at 7 bases. The CDR3 has 15 residues. Looked up from germline, CDR1 is SQVTM and CDR2 is ANQGSEA. V was clipped by 6 bases and J by 0 bases; unmatched bases: 10. Combining the CDR3 with reference TRBV29-1 and TRBJ1-1 gives the whole variable domain SAVISQKPSRDICQRGTSLTIQCQVDSQVTMMFWYRQQPGQSLTLIATANQGSEATYESGFVIDKFPISRPNLTFSTLTVSNMSPEDSSIYLCSVGRQGRMNTEAFFGQGTRLTVV.

CDR3: CASSPAGGPQETQYF. The CDR3 coding sequence is TGTGCCAGCAGTCCAGCGGGGGGACCCCAAGAGACCCAGTACTTC. The chain combines TRBV6-4 with TRBJ2-5; 9 bases agree with TRBD2. From germline, CDR1 is MRHNA and CDR2 SNTAGT. J was trimmed by 1 base and V by 5 bases; bases with no gene match: 5. The CDR3 spans 15 residues.

This chain joins TRBV6-5 and TRBJ1-1; TRBD1 matches at 9 bases. J lost 1 base, V lost 6 bases, and 3 bases had no gene match. CDR3 size: 14 residues. Looked up from germline, CDR1 is MNHEY and CDR2 is SVGAGI. CDR3 sequence reads: CASRLQGANTEAFF. DNA for the CDR3: TGTGCCAGCAGGCTACAGGGGGCGAACACTGAAGCTTTCTTT.

This clone was detected only a few times. The V call is TRBV7-2, the J call TRBJ2-7; the match to TRBD1 covers 8 bases. CDR3 length: 16 residues. Germline CDR1 and CDR2: SGHTA and FQGNSA. V dropped 1 base and J dropped 3; count of bases not matched to a gene: 8. CDR3 sequence: CASSLGPDRVSYEQYF. The CDR3 bases are TGTGCCAGCAGCTTAGGGCCGGACAGGGTAAGCTACGAGCAGTACTTC.

The gene calls are TRBV5-6 and TRBJ2-7, with 8 positions matching TRBD1. J lost 3 bases, V lost 6 bases, and 5 bases had no gene match. The germline V gene has CDR1 SGHDT and CDR2 YYEEEE. CDR3 length: 13 amino acids. Here the CDR3 reads CASTGTGDYEQYV. The CDR3 DNA is TGTGCCAGCACCGGGACAGGCGACTACGAGCAGTACGTC.

This sequence joins TRBV27 and TRBJ2-1; D possibly corresponds to TRBD1 (5 bases). This CDR3 is 15 amino acids long. V lost 2 bases and J 1 base, leaving 9 bases between the germline ends. Germline CDR1 is MNHEY and CDR2 is SMNVEV (reference sequence). The chain's CDR3 is CASSLDDSSYNEQFF. CDR3 coding DNA: TGTGCCAGCAGTTTAGACGACAGTTCCTACAATGAGCAGTTCTTC.

The chain joins TRBV27 to TRBJ1-6; 9 nucleotides align to TRBD1. J gave up 3 bases and V 9 bases, and 3 bases lay outside the gene matches. The CDR3 covers 14 residues. Germline values: CDR1 MNHEY, CDR2 SMNVEV (reference sequence). This chain's CDR3 is CASTGGFYNSPLHF. CDR3 bases: TGTGCCAGTACAGGGGGCTTCTATAATTCACCCCTCCACTTT.

The chain employs TRBV28 and TRBJ1-4; 7 bases match TRBD1. There are 14 residues in the CDR3. The J segment lost 5 bases and the V segment lost 6 bases, leaving 6 bases of the junction unmatched. Germline V gene sequence: CDR1 MDHEN, CDR2 SYDVKM. CDR3 sequence: CASSLGTDNEKLFF. DNA for the CDR3: TGTGCCAGCAGCCTTGGGACAGACAATGAAAAACTGTTTTTT.

The chain carries TRBV5-6 and TRBJ2-2; 9 bases match TRBD1. Germline V gene sequence: CDR1 SGHDT, CDR2 YYEEEE. With 2 bases clipped from V and 5 bases from J, the junction kept 4 bases outside the gene matches. The CDR3 is made up of 15 amino acids. DNA of the CDR3: TGTGCCAGCAGCTTCGGGACAGGGACGACCGGGGAGCTGTTTTTT. Translating it yields CASSFGTGTTGELFF.

The gene calls are TRBV27 and TRBJ2-5, with D maybe TRBD2 (6 bases). The last part of the DNA fits TRBJ2-7 better; the J call may be wrong. The CDR3 sequence is 11 residues long. The germline V gene encodes CDR1 MNHEY and CDR2 SMNVEV (reference sequence). In DNA, the CDR3 is TGTGCCACCGGGGGAACCTACGAGCAGTACTTC. Residues: CATGGTYEQYF.

The chain joins TRBV6-4 to TRBJ2-3; TRBD1 matches at 7 bases. The trim removed 3 bases at V and 2 bases at J, leaving 2 bases unmatched. Germline V gene data show CDR1 as MRHNA and CDR2 as SNTAGT. The CDR3 has 14 residues. The CDR3 is CASSEDRDTDTQYF. The CDR3 DNA follows: TGTGCCAGCAGTGAAGACAGGGACACAGATACGCAGTATTTT.

This rearrangement joins TRBV28 to TRBJ1-1; TRBD1 is a possible D gene (6 bases). Trimming removed 3 bases from V and 5 bases from J, with 13 bases in between. The CDR3 has 14 residues. Germline CDR1 and CDR2: MDHEN and SYDVKM. The CDR3 region is CASSFGPGATEAFF. The CDR3 DNA reads as TGTGCCAGCAGTTTTGGGCCAGGGGCGACTGAAGCTTTCTTT.

This chain links TRBV7-9 with TRBJ1-6; TRBD1 matches at 7 bases. The CDR3 is 16 residues long. Germline assignment: CDR1 SEHNR and CDR2 FQNEAQ (reference sequence). J was trimmed by 10 bases and V by 4 bases; bases with no gene match: 13. The CDR3 loop is CASSSSRQGPRSPLHF. Written as DNA, the CDR3 is TGTGCCAGCAGCTCTAGCAGACAGGGTCCTCGGTCACCCCTCCACTTT.

J is TRBJ2-3 and V is TRBV18; 9 bases agree with TRBD2. Losses at the gene ends were 1 base for V and 2 bases for J; bases not matched to a gene: 13. This CDR3 has 19 residues. Germline CDR1 is KGHSH and CDR2 is LQKENI. The CDR3 loop reads CASSPLYTPTSGTTDTQYF. As DNA, the CDR3 is TGTGCCAGCTCACCACTATATACCCCGACTAGCGGCACCACAGATACGCAGTATTTT.

V is TRBV7-6 and J is TRBJ2-3; D gene unclear. The CDR3 is 13 amino acids. The V gene's germline CDR1 is SGHVS and CDR2 FNYEAQ. V lost 0 bases, J lost 3 bases, and 4 bases lay in between. The CDR3 region is CASSLARTDTQYF. Here the CDR3 DNA reads TGTGCCAGCAGCTTAGCGCGGACAGATACGCAGTATTTT.

The chain has TRBV4-2 and TRBJ2-5; 12 nucleotides match TRBD2. Germline V CDR1 and CDR2: LGHNA, YNFKEQ. Trimming took 0 bases from V and 5 from J; bases not matched to a gene: 10. The CDR3 sequence is 18 residues long. The CDR3: CASSQDPLAGGPGETQYF. CDR3 DNA: TGTGCCAGCAGCCAAGACCCCCTAGCGGGGGGGCCCGGGGAGACCCAGTACTTC.

This chain connects TRBV5-1 to TRBJ2-2; D ambiguous. Germline V gene sequence: CDR1 SGHRS, CDR2 YFSETQ. Trimming stripped 0 bases from V and 1 base from J, with 7 bases between. This CDR3 comprises 15 residues. CDR3 sequence (DNA): TGCGCCAGCAGCTTGGTGGCAGTGAACACCGGGGAGCTGTTTTTT. Protein: CASSLVAVNTGELFF. The whole variable domain, filled in from reference TRBV5-1 and TRBJ2-2, reads KAGVTQTPRYLIKTRGQQVTLSCSPISGHRSVSWYQQTPGQGLQFLFEYFSETQRNKGNFPGRFSGRQFSNSRSEMNVSTLELGDSALYLCASSLVAVNTGELFFGEGSRLTVL.

Comment on this clone: The sample holds other DNA sequences that translate to the same CDR3. The chain employs TRBV5-1 and TRBJ2-1; 7 bases fit TRBD1. V dropped 4 bases and J dropped 4; count of bases not matched to a gene: 5. Looked up from germline, CDR1 is SGHRS and CDR2 is YFSETQ. The CDR3 is 14 amino acids. This CDR3 is CASSPGQKYNEQFF. The DNA of the CDR3 is TGCGCCAGCAGCCCGGGACAGAAATACAATGAGCAGTTCTTC.

The rearrangement joins TRBV29-1 to TRBJ1-1; 7 bases fit TRBD1. This CDR3 has 14 residues. With V trimmed by 1 base and J by 10 bases, 12 bases remained unmatched. Germline-derived CDR1 and CDR2 are SQVTM and ANQGSEA. The DNA of the CDR3 is TGCAGCGTTGAAGGGATAGAGGGGGCTTTGGGAGCTTTCTTT. Amino acids: CSVEGIEGALGAFF.

J is TRBJ2-3 and V is TRBV18; maybe TRBD1 (6 bases). The CDR3 has 12 residues. V lost 8 bases and J lost 8, with 14 bases in between. Germline CDR1 is KGHSH and CDR2 is LQKENI. CDR3 sequence (DNA): TGTGCCAGCGAACAGGGCTCGGGTACGCAGTATTTT. Encoded protein: CASEQGSGTQYF.